This paragraph covers one T cell receptor (beta chain) sequence. The target antigen is unknown. The germline gives CDR1 SGHDN, CDR2 FVKESK. V lost 0 bases and J 7 bases, leaving 22 bases between the germline ends. The CDR3 consists of 17 residues. Assay: immunoSEQ multiplex PCR; the TCRdb copy retains only in-frame clones and omits some. The table records about 2.2 million clones, 85% to 95% of them present only once. This entry is derived from a study of shared clonotypes between healthy human individuals. CD45RO-negative, CCR7-positively selected cells formed the naive CD8 fraction, excluding terminally differentiated effector memory CD45RA+ cells. Study findings and constraints: Against clonotypes common to all four donors, non-shared ones had lower generation probabilities. Shared clonotypes: about 4.6% naive CD4, around 3.5% naive CD8, about 2.5% memory CD4, 0.35% to 0.5% memory CD8.

This chain joins TRBV14 and TRBJ2-7, with TRBD2 as a possible D gene (6 bases). The sample comprised naive CD8+ T cells from PBMCs. The receptor was isolated from a man aged 18 to 30 in good health. Some clones in this sample may be carry-over from other donors' samples. DNA for the CDR3: TGTGCCAGCAGCCAAGATCCTAAAGGACTATTTAGTGGAGAGCAGTACTTC. It encodes CASSQDPKGLFSGEQYF.